Listed here are 11 T cell receptor beta chains from one sample, sequenced in a study of T cells in Graves' hyperthyroidism and ophthalmopathy. Researchers took RNA transcripts and amplified the TCR beta CDR3 regions from them. The TCR CDR3 was amplified in a first-round RT-PCR using the HTBI primer set. TCRdb fed the multiplex PCR reads into MiXCR, producing one record per CDR3 protein. The sample shows over 150,000 distinct CDR3 sequences, more than 15% of them seen only once. The sequenced sample consisted of blood. These receptors were taken from a woman between 45 and 60 years old with Graves' hyperthyroidism.

This clonotype has a count of ten or more. This sequence joins TRBV20-1 and TRBJ1-1; tentative D call: TRBD1 (5 bases). CDR1 is DFQATT, CDR2 SNEGSKA, per germline (reference sequence). This CDR3 spans 13 amino acids. The V gene lost 5 bases and the J gene lost 0 bases, with 10 bases spanning the gap. The CDR3 sequence: CSASRQLNTEAFF. DNA for the CDR3: TGCAGTGCTTCCCGACAGCTGAACACTGAAGCTTTCTTT.

As concerns this clonotype: The final CDR3 position lacks the conserved phenylalanine or tryptophan, pointing to a likely read error. The rearrangement joins TRBV5-1 to TRBJ2-7; D perhaps matches TRBD2 (5 bases). V was clipped by 6 bases and J by 0 bases, with 13 bases between them. The V gene's germline CDR1 is SGHRS and CDR2 YFSETQ. The CDR3 totals 14 residues. CDR3 coding DNA: TGCGCCAGCACCCTAGTCGCGGGCTCCTACGAGCAGTACTCC. This sequence encodes CASTLVAGSYEQYS.

The V call is TRBV4-2, the J call TRBJ2-4; TRBD2 matches at 7 bases. From germline, CDR1 is LGHNA and CDR2 YNFKEQ. V shed 3 bases, J shed 3 bases, and the junction held 11 bases outside the gene matches. The CDR3 contains 17 residues. CDR3 sequence reads: CASSQAATGGSKNIQYF. The CDR3 nucleotides read TGTGCCAGCAGCCAGGCGGCTACGGGGGGAAGCAAAAACATTCAGTACTTC.

J is TRBJ1-5 and V is TRBV28, with 10 bases that match TRBD1. The CDR3 loop spans 15 amino acids. The germline V gene has CDR1 MDHEN and CDR2 SYDVKM. V trimming: 6 bases; J trimming: 5 bases; junction bases outside the gene matches: 7. The CDR3 protein is CASSETGGAHQPQHF. CDR3 sequence (DNA): TGTGCCAGCAGCGAGACAGGGGGCGCCCATCAGCCCCAGCATTTT. The full variable domain, rest sourced from reference TRBV28 and TRBJ1-5, is DVKVTQSSRYLVKRTGEKVFLECVQDMDHENMFWYRQDPGLGLRLIYFSYDVKMKEKGDIPEGYSVSREKKERFSLILESASTNQTSMYLCASSETGGAHQPQHFGDGTRLSIL.

The sample holds many counts of this clonotype. The junction departs from the called germline gene at one end, perhaps through a read error. This rearrangement joins TRBV7-2 to TRBJ2-1; the match to TRBD1 covers 10 bases. CDR3 length: 14 amino acids. Germline CDR1 reads SGHTA; CDR2 reads FQGNSA. The CDR3 bases are TGTGCCAGCAGTTTGACAGGGGGCTACGATGAGCAGTTCTTC. This gives the protein CASSLTGGYDEQFF.

This clonotype was observed many times. The genes are TRBV20-1 and TRBJ1-5, with D unresolved. Germline V CDR1 and CDR2: DFQATT, SNEGSKA (reference sequence). The V end lost 4 bases, the J end lost 1 base, and 2 bases lay between the germline ends. The CDR3 sequence is 11 residues long. The CDR3, as DNA: TGCAGTGCTATGAGCAATCAGCCCCAGCATTTT. Amino acids: CSAMSNQPQHF.

This clonotype was counted many times. The J gene is TRBJ2-1, the V gene TRBV20-1; TRBD1 might be the D (5 bases). Trimming removed 6 bases at V and 3 bases at J, with 15 bases between. Germline V CDR1 and CDR2: DFQATT, SNEGSKA (reference sequence). The CDR3 runs 14 residues. CDR3 sequence: CSARGATFYNEQFF. The DNA of the CDR3 is TGCAGTGCGCGTGGGGCGACATTCTACAATGAGCAGTTCTTC.

The sample holds many counts of this clonotype. The CDR3 DNA reads as TGTGCCAGTAGTACCAGCGACTACAATGAGCAGTTCTTC. Translated: CASSTSDYNEQFF. The rearrangement links TRBV19 to TRBJ2-1; no definite D call. The CDR3 is 13 amino acids. Per the germline V gene, CDR1 is LNHDA and CDR2 is SQIVND (reference sequence). V lost 4 bases and J lost 3, with 7 bases in between.

About this clonotype: An end of the junction does not agree with germline; a read error may underlie this. The V gene is TRBV15, the J gene TRBJ1-2; D is ambiguous. The germline gives CDR1 LNHNV, CDR2 YYDKDF (reference sequence). This CDR3 has 13 residues. CDR3 protein: CASSNRPTGGYTF. CDR3 DNA sequence: TGTGCCAGCAGCAATAGACCCACCGGAGGCTACACCTTC. The full variable domain, its missing parts supplied by reference TRBV15 and TRBJ1-2, is DAMVIQNPRYQVTQFGKPVTLSCSQTLNHNVMYWYQQKSSQAPKLLFHYYDKDFNNEADTPDNFQSRRPNTSFCFLDIRSPGLGDTAMYLCASSNRPTGGYTFGSGTRLTVV.

This clonotype was seen repeatedly, ten times or more. The chain employs TRBV19 and TRBJ1-5, with unresolved D. Germline CDR1 and CDR2: LNHDA and SQIVND (reference sequence). There are 13 residues in the CDR3. V was clipped by 5 bases and J by 5 bases, with 10 bases between them. CDR3 in amino acids: CASSLLRDQPQHF. CDR3 DNA: TGTGCCAGTAGTTTGCTGAGGGATCAGCCCCAGCATTTT.

This clonotype has ten or more counts. The chain employs TRBV29-1 and TRBJ1-1; 7 nucleotides match TRBD1. This CDR3 is 13 amino acids long. Unmatched junction bases numbered 6, after V lost 7 bases and J lost 1 base. The germline V gene encodes CDR1 SQVTM and CDR2 ANQGSEA. The DNA of the CDR3 is TGCAGCGCCACTAGACAGGGGAACACTGAAGCTTTCTTT. This sequence encodes CSATRQGNTEAFF.